These 23 T cell receptor beta chains originate from one sample sequenced in a study of cytomegalovirus exposure and HLA in healthy donors. Clones were sequenced by immunoSEQ multiplex PCR, and TCRdb holds only the in-frame ones, with some missing. This table holds roughly 56,000 clones, roughly 89% found once. Material: PBMCs. These receptors were collected from a woman aged 18 to 35 in good health and CMV-seronegative.

The chain uses TRBV18 and TRBJ1-1, with 8 bases fitting TRBD1. CDR3 length: 14 amino acids. The junction had 6 bases not matched to a gene; V was cut back by 5 bases and J by 4 bases. Germline lookup yields CDR1 KGHSH and CDR2 LQKENI. DNA of the CDR3: TGTGCCAGCTCAGCAGGGGGCAGGGGCACTGAAGCTTTCTTT. Protein sequence: CASSAGGRGTEAFF.

This chain links TRBV27 with TRBJ2-4; TRBD2 agrees at 10 bases. Trimming took 4 bases from V and 5 from J; bases not matched to a gene: 2. Germline V gene sequence: CDR1 MNHEY, CDR2 SMNVEV (reference sequence). This CDR3 spans 14 amino acids. Here the CDR3 reads CASSSGLAENIQYF. CDR3 nucleotide sequence: TGTGCCAGCAGTTCTGGACTAGCGGAAAACATTCAGTACTTC.

A few counts support this clone. This rearrangement joins TRBV18 to TRBJ2-1; 7 positions match TRBD2. The CDR3 loop spans 15 amino acids. The germline CDR1 and CDR2 sequences are KGHSH and LQKENI. Trimming cost V 4 bases and J 5 bases; bases outside gene matches: 8. The CDR3: CASSQSSGGNNEQFF. As DNA, the CDR3 is TGTGCCAGCTCACAGTCTAGCGGAGGAAACAATGAGCAGTTCTTC.

The rearrangement links TRBV4-1 to TRBJ1-4; D is uncertain. The V end was cut by 1 base, the J end by 5 bases, with 8 bases between. The CDR3 consists of 14 residues. Germline V gene data show CDR1 as MGHRA and CDR2 as YSYEKL. CDR3 region: CASSQGQRNEKLFF. The CDR3 coding sequence is TGCGCCAGCAGCCAAGGGCAGAGGAATGAAAAACTGTTTTTT.

The V and J genes are TRBV4-1 and TRBJ1-3; D is uncertain. In germline, CDR1 is MGHRA, CDR2 YSYEKL. This CDR3 has 15 residues. With 1 base removed from V and 1 base from J, the gap between germline ends came to 8 bases. The chain's CDR3 is CASSQGGISGNTIYF. DNA of the CDR3: TGCGCCAGCAGCCAAGGAGGAATTTCTGGAAACACCATATATTTT.

V is TRBV18 and J is TRBJ2-1, with D unresolved. CDR3 size: 13 residues. CDR1 is KGHSH and CDR2 is LQKENI in the germline V gene. V was trimmed by 2 bases and J by 10 bases, leaving 12 bases between them. The CDR3 nucleotides are TGTGCCAGCTCACCATGTCAAGAGTGCGAGCAGTTCTTC. Protein product: CASSPCQECEQFF.

The chain has TRBV7-9 and TRBJ2-1; the match to TRBD2 covers 7 bases. The CDR3 loop spans 15 amino acids. V lost 1 base, J lost 12 bases, and 12 bases stayed unmatched. CDR1 and CDR2 from the germline V gene are SEHNR and FQNEAQ (reference sequence). The CDR3: CASSLGLAEVAPQFF. The CDR3 DNA reads as TGTGCCAGCAGCTTAGGGCTAGCGGAAGTCGCCCCGCAGTTCTTC.

The rearrangement uses TRBV2 and TRBJ2-4; the D gene is possibly TRBD1 (5 bases). The CDR3 sequence is 15 residues long. Between the trimmed V and J ends, which lost 8 bases and 0 bases, there was a span of 14 bases. In germline, CDR1 is SNHLY, CDR2 FYNNEI. The CDR3 DNA follows: TGTGCCAGCTGTCAGGGCGCCCTAGCCAAAAACATTCAGTACTTC. Translation gives CASCQGALAKNIQYF.

This rearrangement joins TRBV6-5 to TRBJ2-7, with 9 bases that match TRBD1. V gave up 4 bases and J gave up 0 bases; unmatched junction bases: 4. CDR1 and CDR2 from the germline V gene are MNHEY and SVGAGI. This CDR3 is built from 15 residues. The CDR3 nucleotides read TGTGCCAGCAGTTCCGGGACAGGGAGCTCCTACGAGCAGTACTTC. Protein product: CASSSGTGSSYEQYF.

In this sample, this clone turned up once. The CDR3 DNA reads as TGTGCCAGCAGTGGAGGTCGCCCCTACGAGCAGTACTTC. This sequence encodes CASSGGRPYEQYF. The rearrangement joins TRBV6-8 to TRBJ2-7; D is possibly TRBD2 (5 bases). With 5 bases removed from V and 2 bases from J, the gap between germline ends came to 10 bases. Germline V CDR1 and CDR2: MNHGY, SAAAGT. The CDR3 runs to 13 residues.

The chain uses TRBV10-3 and TRBJ1-3; D call uncertain. This CDR3 region has 13 residues. CDR1 is ENHRY, CDR2 SYGVKD, per germline. Trimming cost V 5 bases and J 0 bases, with 5 bases left between them. CDR3 DNA sequence: TGTGCCATCAGTACCGGCTCTGGAAACACCATATATTTT. Protein sequence: CAISTGSGNTIYF.

The CDR3 loop reads CASSQDDQREGLIGELFF. The CDR3 bases are TGCGCCAGCAGCCAAGACGATCAGCGGGAGGGCCTTATCGGGGAGCTGTTTTTT. This chain connects TRBV4-3 to TRBJ2-2; TRBD2 matches 10 bases. The CDR3 has 18 amino acids. J was trimmed by 7 bases and V by 0 bases; bases with no gene match: 11. Germline V CDR1 and CDR2: LGHNA, YSLEER.

The chain is built from TRBV27 and TRBJ2-3; 7 nucleotides align to TRBD2. The germline CDR1 and CDR2 sequences are MNHEY and SMNVEV (reference sequence). The CDR3 loop spans 14 amino acids. J was trimmed by 4 bases and V by 0 bases; bases with no gene match: 1. The CDR3 loop is CASSLSAGADTQYF. For the CDR3, the DNA is TGTGCCAGCAGTTTATCGGCGGGGGCAGATACGCAGTATTTT.

This clone appeared a few times. This specimen includes other DNA sequences encoding the same CDR3. The DNA for the CDR3 is TGTGCCAGCAGTTACTCTCGGACAGGTGATTCACCCCTCCACTTT. Its translation: CASSYSRTGDSPLHF. The chain carries TRBV6-5 and TRBJ1-6, with TRBD1 identical over 7 bases. This CDR3 is built from 15 residues. Germline CDR1 and CDR2: MNHEY and SVGAGI. V lost 0 bases and J lost 8; bases outside the gene matches: 4.

V gene TRBV7-6 combines with J gene TRBJ2-6, with a tentative D call TRBD2 (6 bases). In germline, CDR1 is SGHVS, CDR2 FNYEAQ. CDR3 size: 16 residues. Trimming shortened V by 0 bases and J by 0 bases, and 6 bases separated the two germline ends. The CDR3 spells CASSLAGGSGANVLTF. In DNA form, the CDR3 reads TGTGCCAGCAGCTTAGCGGGAGGCTCTGGGGCCAACGTCCTGACTTTC.

V is TRBV4-3 and J is TRBJ2-2, with TRBD1 matching 7 bases. Germline assignment: CDR1 LGHNA and CDR2 YSLEER. J was trimmed by 6 bases and V by 3 bases; bases with no gene match: 7. This CDR3 region has 15 residues. Here the CDR3 reads CASSHRDRAAGELFF. Written as DNA, the CDR3 is TGCGCCAGCAGCCACAGAGACAGGGCAGCCGGGGAGCTGTTTTTT.

CDR3 loop: CASSQEGAGVQTYF. Written as DNA, the CDR3 is TGTGCCAGCAGTCAAGAAGGGGCAGGCGTCCAAACGTACTTC. V and J are TRBV6-5 and TRBJ2-7, with D possibly matching TRBD1 (5 bases). CDR1 and CDR2 from the germline V gene are MNHEY and SVGAGI. CDR3 length: 14 amino acids. The V gene lost 5 bases and the J gene lost 12 bases, with 23 bases spanning the gap.

This rearrangement joins TRBV7-2 to TRBJ2-1; no reliable D call. CDR3 length equals 12 residues. With 3 bases removed from V and 15 bases from J, the gap between germline ends came to 15 bases. Germline V gives CDR1 SGHTA, CDR2 FQGNSA. CDR3 nucleotides: TGTGCCAGCAGCTTTCAGGTTGGGTCATGGTTCTTC. Translation: CASSFQVGSWFF.

V and J are TRBV7-2 and TRBJ2-5; D may be TRBD2 (6 bases). The V gene lost 5 bases and the J gene lost 2 bases, with 12 bases spanning the gap. Germline V gives CDR1 SGHTA, CDR2 FQGNSA. This CDR3 is built from 14 residues. Here the CDR3 reads CASSRPGVQETQYF. CDR3 bases: TGTGCCAGCAGCCGACCGGGGGTTCAAGAGACCCAGTACTTC.

V usage is TRBV7-3 and J usage is TRBJ1-1; unclear D gene. V shed 4 bases and J shed 4 bases, with 13 bases lying between them. Germline V lookup: CDR1 SGHTA, CDR2 FQGTGA. The CDR3 totals 14 residues. CDR3 amino acids: CASSSGEGSTEAFF. In nucleotides, the CDR3 is TGTGCCAGCAGCTCCGGGGAGGGATCCACTGAAGCTTTCTTT.

This chain uses TRBV30 with TRBJ2-4, with TRBD1 matching over 8 bases. In germline, CDR1 is GTSNPN, CDR2 SVGIG (reference sequence). There are 18 residues in the CDR3. After removal of 0 bases from V and 1 base from J, the junction contained 11 bases not matched to a gene. CDR3 loop: CAWSVPGGGGGAKNIQYF. Here the CDR3 DNA reads TGTGCCTGGAGTGTCCCAGGGGGCGGTGGTGGTGCCAAAAACATTCAGTACTTC.

The J gene is TRBJ2-2, the V gene TRBV30; tentatively, D is TRBD2 (5 bases). V lost 1 base and J 4 bases, leaving 7 bases between the germline ends. Germline V gene sequence: CDR1 GTSNPN, CDR2 SVGIG (reference sequence). CDR3 length: 13 amino acids. In nucleotides, the CDR3 is TGTGCCTGGAGTGCGGGGTTCACCGGGGAGCTGTTTTTT. It codes for CAWSAGFTGELFF.

The genes are TRBV7-2 and TRBJ1-2, with a tentative D call TRBD1 (6 bases). V gave up 2 bases and J gave up 4 bases, with 14 bases separating them. Germline values: CDR1 SGHTA, CDR2 FQGNSA. CDR3 length: 15 residues. In DNA form, the CDR3 reads TGTGCCAGCAGCTTAACAGGGACACAAGGCTATGGCTACACCTTC. As protein: CASSLTGTQGYGYTF.